The 14 T cell receptor beta chains reported below all come from one sample, sequenced in a study of blood T cell repertoires in COVID-19. Sequencing used immunoSEQ multiplex PCR; TCRdb keeps in-frame clones, though not all of them. The profile shows some 100,000 clones, roughly 80% of them singletons. The sample comprised peripheral blood. The source is an older woman with acute or convalescent COVID-19.

The chain uses TRBV18 and TRBJ2-3; 11 bases map to TRBD2. From germline, CDR1 is KGHSH and CDR2 LQKENI. The CDR3 spans 15 residues. Unmatched junction bases numbered 6, after V lost 6 bases and J lost 4 bases. The CDR3 reads CASSQTSGGPDTQYF. Written as DNA, the CDR3 is TGTGCCAGCTCCCAAACTAGCGGGGGCCCAGATACGCAGTATTTT.

This clone occurred once. The rearrangement links TRBV28 to TRBJ2-3; TRBD2 matches at 9 bases. Trimming cost V 11 bases and J 8 bases; bases outside gene matches: 17. This CDR3 has 15 amino acids. Per the germline V gene, CDR1 is MDHEN and CDR2 is SYDVKM. The chain's CDR3 is CAARGQAGGPGTQYF. The CDR3 DNA sequence: TGTGCCGCTCGCGGCCAGGCGGGGGGGCCAGGTACGCAGTATTTT.

This clone was detected only once. The chain employs TRBV6-1 and TRBJ2-7, with D possibly being TRBD2 (5 bases). In germline, CDR1 is MNHNS, CDR2 SASEGT. Trimming removed 0 bases from V and 11 bases from J, with 11 bases in between. The CDR3 is 12 residues long. As DNA, the CDR3 is TGTGCCAGCAGTGAAGCGCTAGGGCGGGAGTACTTC. Protein product: CASSEALGREYF.

This chain uses TRBV5-4 with TRBJ2-7, with 7 bases matching TRBD2. V dropped 8 bases and J dropped 1; count of bases not matched to a gene: 9. Looked up from germline, CDR1 is SGHNT and CDR2 is YYREEE (reference sequence). The length of the CDR3 is 14 residues. CDR3 sequence (DNA): TGTGCCAGTTCCGGGGGGACGACATCCTACGAGCAGTACTTC. Protein sequence: CASSGGTTSYEQYF.

The chain carries TRBV11-2 and TRBJ1-2; TRBD1 matches at 9 bases. V lost 4 bases and J lost 1; bases outside the gene matches: 4. CDR1 and CDR2 (germline): SGHAT, FQNNGV. This CDR3 comprises 15 residues. CDR3 sequence: CASSSGGQGNYGYTF. For the CDR3, the DNA is TGTGCCAGCAGCTCCGGGGGACAGGGTAACTATGGCTACACCTTC.

The J gene is TRBJ1-4, the V gene TRBV5-1; no clear D. The CDR3 extends over 13 amino acids. V was clipped by 2 bases and J by 4 bases, with 6 bases between them. Germline V lookup: CDR1 SGHRS, CDR2 YFSETQ. The DNA of the CDR3 is TGCGCCAGCAGCTTCTCAGATAATGAAAAACTGTTTTTT. Protein sequence: CASSFSDNEKLFF.

V is TRBV4-3 and J is TRBJ2-1; 9 nucleotides agree with TRBD1. Germline V gene data show CDR1 as LGHNA and CDR2 as YSLEER. The ends lost 1 base at V and 5 bases at J; junction bases unmatched: 15. The length of the CDR3 is 19 residues. In DNA, the CDR3 is TGCGCCAGCAGCCAAGGCAGTGGGTGGACGGGACAGGGTAACAATGAGCAGTTCTTC. Translating it yields CASSQGSGWTGQGNNEQFF.

This sequence joins TRBV12-3 or TRBV12-4 and TRBJ1-2; perhaps TRBD1 as D (5 bases). V lost 3 bases and J lost 8, with 13 bases in between. The CDR3 is made up of 13 amino acids. The CDR3 sequence: CASSLGRVGGYTF. The CDR3 region has the DNA TGTGCCAGCAGTTTGGGCAGGGTCGGAGGCTACACCTTC.

CDR3 sequence (DNA): TGTGCCAGCAGCAAGGGGGCAGCAACTAATGAAAAACTGTTTTTT. The encoded protein is CASSKGAATNEKLFF. V is TRBV7-8 and J is TRBJ1-4; TRBD1 aligns across 7 bases. CDR1 and CDR2 from the germline V gene are SGHVS and FQNEAQ. Trimming took 5 bases from V and 0 from J; bases not matched to a gene: 3. The CDR3 extends over 15 amino acids.

This clone has only one observation. The chain has TRBV2 and TRBJ1-2; TRBD1 matches 7 bases. The CDR3 consists of 15 residues. Germline trimming cut 5 bases from V and 5 bases from J; bases unmatched to any gene: 11. Looked up from germline, CDR1 is SNHLY and CDR2 is FYNNEI. As DNA, the CDR3 is TGTGCCAGCAGTACCTTCCGGGACAGTAATTATGGCTACACCTTC. Protein product: CASSTFRDSNYGYTF.

The CDR3 loop is CASSFDLAGSTDTQYF. The CDR3 coding sequence is TGTGCCAGCAGCTTTGACCTAGCGGGGAGCACAGATACGCAGTATTTT. This rearrangement joins TRBV5-4 to TRBJ2-3; 9 nucleotides align to TRBD2. The V gene's germline CDR1 is SGHNT and CDR2 YYREEE (reference sequence). Trimming took 2 bases from V and 0 from J; bases not matched to a gene: 4. The CDR3 has 16 residues.

This chain uses TRBV19 with TRBJ1-2; D possibly corresponds to TRBD1 (6 bases). CDR3 size: 19 residues. The germline V and J ends were trimmed by 6 bases and 4 bases, with 30 bases remaining between them. Germline V lookup: CDR1 LNHDA, CDR2 SQIVND (reference sequence). The CDR3 DNA sequence: TGTGCCAGTAGAATAACTTCCCGGGACAACCCGCAGATTACCTATGGCTACACCTTC. Its translation is CASRITSRDNPQITYGYTF.

The chain employs TRBV19 and TRBJ1-1, with 7 positions matching TRBD1. Germline V gene sequence: CDR1 LNHDA, CDR2 SQIVND (reference sequence). Trimming removed 3 bases from V and 5 bases from J; junction bases left unmatched: 15. This CDR3 is built from 17 residues. The CDR3, as DNA: TGTGCCAGTAGTATGGGTCTTAGGGGGCTCTGGGGAACTGAAGCTTTCTTT. Translation: CASSMGLRGLWGTEAFF.

CDR3 sequence reads: CASSHTKRTSGPYNEQFF. The CDR3 bases are TGTGCCAGCAGCCATACCAAAAGGACTAGCGGGCCCTACAATGAGCAGTTCTTC. This rearrangement joins TRBV3-1 (or the pseudogene TRBV3-2) to TRBJ2-1, with 11 bases lining up with TRBD2. There are 18 residues in the CDR3. Unmatched junction bases numbered 9, after V lost 3 bases and J lost 2 bases. The germline CDR1 and CDR2 sequences are LGHDT and YNNKEL (reference sequence).